One and the same sample provided the 32 T cell receptor beta chains below, sequenced in a study of cytomegalovirus exposure and HLA in healthy donors. The PCR used 60 Vbeta and 13 Jbeta primers. Sequenced by immunoSEQ multiplex PCR; TCRdb stores in-frame clones only, minus some. This sample yields over 100,000 clones, of which 75% to 85% are seen a single time; 1.8% belongs to the top ten. What was sequenced was PBMCs. The receptors derive from a female donor in good health and CMV-seropositive.

This clone occurred a few times. The chain uses TRBV7-9 and TRBJ1-3, with 12 bases aligning to TRBD1. CDR3 length equals 19 residues. After removal of 4 bases from V and 3 bases from J, the junction contained 13 bases not matched to a gene. Germline V gene lookup returns CDR1 SEHNR and CDR2 FQNEAQ (reference sequence). In DNA form, the CDR3 reads TGTGCCAGCAGCTCTAACCGGGACAGGGGGCTAAAGGGTGGAAACACCATATATTTT. As protein: CASSSNRDRGLKGGNTIYF.

The chain has TRBV10-2 and TRBJ2-2, with 7 bases matching TRBD1. J was trimmed by 2 bases and V by 10 bases; bases with no gene match: 4. CDR1 is WSHSY, CDR2 SAAADI, per germline. This CDR3 spans 13 amino acids. This CDR3 reads CANRDRNTGELFF. CDR3 coding DNA: TGCGCCAACCGGGACAGAAACACCGGGGAGCTGTTTTTT.

This chain uses TRBV9 with TRBJ1-1; D unclear. Germline V gene data show CDR1 as SGDLS and CDR2 as YYNGEE. Trimming took off 0 bases at V and 8 bases at J, with 14 bases between the two ends. The CDR3 has 14 residues. As DNA, the CDR3 is TGTGCCAGCAGCGTAGTCCCGGTCGGTGCGGAAGCTTTCTTT. Translated: CASSVVPVGAEAFF.

This chain links TRBV5-4 with TRBJ2-5, with D unresolved. The V and J ends lost 0 bases and 2 bases respectively, with 14 bases between them. Germline CDR1 and CDR2: SGHNT and YYREEE (reference sequence). CDR3 length: 16 amino acids. The CDR3 sequence is CASSLAERRAQETQYF. The CDR3 nucleotides read TGTGCCAGCAGCTTGGCTGAGCGCAGAGCTCAAGAGACCCAGTACTTC.

This clone was seen a few times. The chain has TRBV5-5 and TRBJ2-7, with TRBD1 matching 8 bases. V was pared by 4 bases and J by 1 base, with 1 base of the junction left unmatched. The CDR3 runs 13 residues. Germline V CDR1 and CDR2: SGHKS, YYEKEE (reference sequence). The CDR3 sequence is CASSRQGSYEQYF. DNA for the CDR3: TGTGCCAGCAGCCGACAGGGGTCCTACGAGCAGTACTTC. Full variable domain (outside the CDR3, taken from reference TRBV5-5 and TRBJ2-7): DAGVTQSPTHLIKTRGQQVTLRCSPISGHKSVSWYQQVLGQGPQFIFQYYEKEERGRGNFPDRFSARQFPNYSSELNVNALLLGDSALYLCASSRQGSYEQYFGPGTRLTVT.

This chain links TRBV7-3 with TRBJ1-4; TRBD1 might be the D (5 bases). CDR3 size: 19 residues. Germline assignment: CDR1 SGHTA and CDR2 FQGTGA. The V and J ends lost 6 bases and 8 bases respectively, with 31 bases between them. In nucleotides, the CDR3 is TGTGCCAGCAGGCGTACCCCCGGCGGGACGGGCCAGTTGGGGGAAAAACTGTTTTTT. Amino acid sequence: CASRRTPGGTGQLGEKLFF.

V gene TRBV4-2 combines with J gene TRBJ2-5; TRBD1 matches 10 bases. The J call may be in error: the DNA end matches TRBJ2-7 better. CDR1 is LGHNA and CDR2 is YNFKEQ in the germline V gene. The CDR3 length is 14 residues. CDR3 residues: CASSQGTGDYEQYF. The CDR3 DNA follows: TGTGCCAGCAGCCAGGGGACAGGGGACTACGAGCAGTACTTC.

The chain employs TRBV5-1 and TRBJ1-3; D gene uncertain. Germline CDR1 is SGHRS and CDR2 is YFSETQ. Deletions cut 4 bases from V and 2 bases from J, with 19 bases between. The CDR3 length is 17 residues. The CDR3 nucleotides read TGCGCCAGCAGCCCATTGAGTTGGCCCGGGACTGGAAACACCATATATTTT. It translates to CASSPLSWPGTGNTIYF.

The V and J genes are TRBV25-1 and TRBJ2-5; D call uncertain. This CDR3 spans 13 amino acids. Germline CDR1 is MGHDK and CDR2 is SYGVNS. Trimming pared 3 bases from V and 4 bases from J, leaving 9 bases between. The CDR3 loop is CASSDPLAETQYF. The CDR3 DNA reads TGTGCCAGCAGTGATCCCTTAGCAGAGACCCAGTACTTC.

V gene TRBV14 combines with J gene TRBJ2-2; 7 bases are shared with TRBD1. V dropped 4 bases and J dropped 0; count of bases not matched to a gene: 5. Germline lookup yields CDR1 SGHDN and CDR2 FVKESK. The CDR3 runs to 16 residues. The CDR3 sequence is CASSLIGTANTGELFF. CDR3 in DNA: TGTGCCAGCAGCCTTATCGGGACAGCGAACACCGGGGAGCTGTTTTTT.

The V and J genes are TRBV4-1 and TRBJ2-5, with D tentatively TRBD2 (7 bases). The V end lost 1 base, the J end lost 2 bases, and 11 bases lay between the germline ends. The CDR3 has 15 amino acids. Germline V lookup: CDR1 MGHRA, CDR2 YSYEKL. CDR3 sequence: CASSQGRGTQETQYF. The CDR3 bases are TGCGCCAGCAGCCAAGGGCGGGGGACACAAGAGACCCAGTACTTC.

This chain's CDR3 is CASSGWTVSGNTIYF. CDR3 DNA sequence: TGTGCCAGCAGTGGCTGGACAGTCTCTGGAAACACCATATATTTT. This chain connects TRBV25-1 to TRBJ1-3, with D maybe TRBD1 (6 bases). V was shortened by 4 bases and J by 0 bases, with 10 bases between the two germline ends. Germline CDR1 reads MGHDK; CDR2 reads SYGVNS. The CDR3 covers 15 residues.

This clone has just a few counts. V usage is TRBV5-5 and J usage is TRBJ1-1; 8 bases align to TRBD1. CDR3 length: 12 amino acids. Germline V gene sequence: CDR1 SGHKS, CDR2 YYEKEE (reference sequence). The V and J ends lost 5 bases and 7 bases, in that order; junction bases with no gene match: 4. The CDR3 DNA sequence: TGTGCCAGCAGAAAGACAGGGGATGAAGCTTTCTTT. Translation: CASRKTGDEAFF.

This chain joins TRBV10-3 and TRBJ2-7; possibly TRBD1 for D (5 bases). Germline V gene lookup returns CDR1 ENHRY and CDR2 SYGVKD. Trimming cost V 6 bases and J 6 bases, with 18 bases left between them. This CDR3 comprises 14 residues. CDR3 in amino acids: CAIRETEGYGEQYF. The CDR3 DNA sequence: TGTGCCATCAGGGAGACAGAAGGATACGGCGAGCAGTACTTC.

This chain uses TRBV11-2 with TRBJ2-5; TRBD2 is a possible D gene (6 bases). Looked up from germline, CDR1 is SGHAT and CDR2 is FQNNGV. The CDR3 runs to 15 residues. Trimming took 4 bases from V and 2 from J, leaving 14 bases between them. CDR3 bases: TGTGCCAGCAGCTCGAGGAGGGGTCTTCAAGAGACCCAGTACTTC. Its protein is CASSSRRGLQETQYF.

The V and J genes are TRBV2 and TRBJ2-2; 7 nucleotides agree with TRBD2. V trimming: 11 bases; J trimming: 6 bases; junction bases outside the gene matches: 3. The CDR3 contains 11 residues. Germline V gene sequence: CDR1 SNHLY, CDR2 FYNNEI. CDR3 sequence: CAGGVAGELFF. As DNA, the CDR3 is TGTGCCGGGGGGGTAGCCGGGGAGCTGTTTTTT.

The chain joins TRBV29-1 to TRBJ2-1; TRBD2 matches 14 bases. Trimming at V came to 6 bases and at J to 7 bases, leaving 11 bases not matched to a gene. The CDR3 is 16 amino acids. Germline CDR1 and CDR2: SQVTM and ANQGSEA. The CDR3 DNA reads TGCAGCGTCCTGGGACTAGCGGGAGCTACCCCAAATGAGCAGTTCTTC. This codes for CSVLGLAGATPNEQFF.

The chain combines TRBV5-1 with TRBJ1-3, with D unresolved. The CDR3 contains 15 residues. V was trimmed by 0 bases and J by 1 base, leaving 8 bases between them. Per the germline V gene, CDR1 is SGHRS and CDR2 is YFSETQ. DNA of the CDR3: TGCGCCAGCAGCTTGGGGGCTGGATCTGGAAACACCATATATTTT. Its translation: CASSLGAGSGNTIYF.

The rearrangement joins TRBV6-1 to TRBJ1-4; 7 nucleotides line up with TRBD1. Germline lookup yields CDR1 MNHNS and CDR2 SASEGT. The junction had 2 bases not matched to a gene; V was cut back by 4 bases and J by 0 bases. There are 15 residues in the CDR3. CDR3 loop: CASSGGQATNEKLFF. The CDR3 nucleotides are TGTGCCAGCAGTGGAGGACAGGCAACTAATGAAAAACTGTTTTTT.

The V call is TRBV5-8, the J call TRBJ1-2, with D unresolved. The CDR3 spans 16 residues. Germline-derived CDR1 and CDR2 are SGHTS and YDEGEE. V gave up 0 bases and J gave up 4 bases, with 16 bases separating them. As DNA, the CDR3 is TGTGCCAGCAGCTTGGGGACGGACTTCCGTGGCTATGGCTACACCTTC. It encodes CASSLGTDFRGYGYTF.

The V and J genes are TRBV14 and TRBJ1-4; no clear D. This CDR3 has 16 residues. The ends were cut back, 1 base at V and 3 bases at J, with 12 bases in the middle. The V gene's germline CDR1 is SGHDN and CDR2 FVKESK. The CDR3 loop is CASSQALGSSNEKLFF. CDR3 nucleotides: TGTGCCAGCAGCCAAGCGCTCGGGTCGTCTAATGAAAAACTGTTTTTT.

This chain joins TRBV6-5 and TRBJ2-1; 9 nucleotides align to TRBD2. Germline-derived CDR1 and CDR2 are MNHEY and SVGAGI. The CDR3 sequence is 14 residues long. The junction had 7 bases not matched to a gene; V was cut back by 5 bases and J by 8 bases. In DNA, the CDR3 is TGTGCCAGCAGTCTTAGCGGGGGTGCGGATGAGCAGTTCTTC. It encodes CASSLSGGADEQFF.

This clone was counted a few times. The gene calls are TRBV9 and TRBJ2-1; a possible D gene is TRBD1 (5 bases). Trimming left V 0 bases short and J 5 bases short, with 12 bases between. Germline values: CDR1 SGDLS, CDR2 YYNGEE. This CDR3 is built from 15 residues. For the CDR3, the DNA is TGTGCCAGCAGCGTAGATGGCCCAGGGCACAATGAGCAGTTCTTC. Protein: CASSVDGPGHNEQFF. Filled out from reference TRBV9 and TRBJ2-1, the complete variable domain reads DSGVTQTPKHLITATGQRVTLRCSPRSGDLSVYWYQQSLDQGLQFLIQYYNGEERAKGNILERFSAQQFPDLHSELNLSSLELGDSALYFCASSVDGPGHNEQFFGPGTRLTVL.

V usage is TRBV5-1 and J usage is TRBJ2-2; tentatively, D is TRBD2 (5 bases). From germline, CDR1 is SGHRS and CDR2 YFSETQ. The CDR3 consists of 14 residues. Trimming cost V 6 bases and J 6 bases, with 15 bases left between them. CDR3 nucleotide sequence: TGCGCCAGCACCCTCGTTACTAGTTCCGGGGAGCTGTTTTTT. As protein: CASTLVTSSGELFF. Supplemented by reference TRBV5-1 and TRBJ2-2, the full variable domain reads KAGVTQTPRYLIKTRGQQVTLSCSPISGHRSVSWYQQTPGQGLQFLFEYFSETQRNKGNFPGRFSGRQFSNSRSEMNVSTLELGDSALYLCASTLVTSSGELFFGEGSRLTVL.

V and J are TRBV5-5 and TRBJ1-1, with D uncertain. Germline V gene lookup returns CDR1 SGHKS and CDR2 YYEKEE (reference sequence). Between the trimmed V and J ends, which lost 1 base and 1 base, there was a span of 8 bases. The CDR3 spans 14 residues. DNA for the CDR3: TGTGCCAGCAGCTTGTGGCCGGGGAACACTGAAGCTTTCTTT. Protein sequence: CASSLWPGNTEAFF. The full variable domain, rest sourced from reference TRBV5-5 and TRBJ1-1, is DAGVTQSPTHLIKTRGQQVTLRCSPISGHKSVSWYQQVLGQGPQFIFQYYEKEERGRGNFPDRFSARQFPNYSSELNVNALLLGDSALYLCASSLWPGNTEAFFGQGTRLTVV.

The rearrangement uses TRBV7-3 and TRBJ2-1, with D possibly being TRBD2 (6 bases). The length of the CDR3 is 14 residues. Trimming cost V 2 bases and J 1 base, with 6 bases left between them. CDR1 SGHTA and CDR2 FQGTGA come from the germline V gene. This CDR3 is CASSLGGSYNEQFF. The CDR3 DNA sequence: TGTGCCAGCAGCTTAGGAGGGTCCTACAATGAGCAGTTCTTC.

The rearrangement links TRBV7-9 to TRBJ2-2; D uncertain. The CDR3 totals 11 residues. The germline V gene has CDR1 SEHNR and CDR2 FQNEAQ (reference sequence). V lost 6 bases and J 5 bases, leaving 4 bases between the germline ends. The CDR3 spells CASRTTGELFF. CDR3 sequence (DNA): TGTGCCAGCAGGACAACCGGGGAGCTGTTTTTT.

This chain uses TRBV11-3 with TRBJ2-1; maybe TRBD2 (6 bases). Between the trimmed V and J ends, which lost 1 base and 9 bases, there was a span of 16 bases. Germline lookup yields CDR1 SGHNT and CDR2 YENEEA. The CDR3 is 15 residues long. In DNA, the CDR3 is TGTGCCAGCAGCTTAGGGACTACGGGTTCGGTTGAGCAGTTCTTC. The encoded protein is CASSLGTTGSVEQFF.

The chain couples TRBV7-9 to TRBJ2-1; 10 bases agree with TRBD2. The trim removed 4 bases at V and 9 bases at J, leaving 9 bases unmatched. The CDR3 sequence is 15 residues long. Per the germline V gene, CDR1 is SEHNR and CDR2 is FQNEAQ (reference sequence). CDR3: CASSSSGSSPGEQFF. The CDR3 nucleotides read TGTGCCAGCAGCTCTAGCGGGAGCTCCCCTGGTGAGCAGTTCTTC.

This clone was seen once. The rearrangement links TRBV2 to TRBJ2-2; tentative D call: TRBD1 (5 bases). This CDR3 region has 12 residues. CDR1 and CDR2 (germline): SNHLY, FYNNEI. Trimming took off 6 bases at V and 6 bases at J, with 8 bases between the two ends. The CDR3 DNA is TGTGCCAGCAGGACAGTCGCCGGGGAGCTGTTTTTT. This translates into CASRTVAGELFF.

This chain links TRBV6-1 with TRBJ2-2; TRBD1 matches at 9 bases. The CDR3 covers 15 residues. Germline V gives CDR1 MNHNS, CDR2 SASEGT. The J segment lost 3 bases and the V segment lost 7 bases, leaving 6 bases of the junction unmatched. CDR3 DNA: TGTGCCAGCAATCCGGGACAGGGATACACCGGGGAGCTGTTTTTT. This sequence encodes CASNPGQGYTGELFF.

The gene calls are TRBV7-3 and TRBJ2-1; 9 bases are a match to TRBD1. Germline V CDR1 and CDR2: SGHTA, FQGTGA. This CDR3 is built from 14 residues. Unmatched junction bases numbered 7, after V lost 6 bases and J lost 7 bases. The CDR3 spells CASSPDRGQNEQFF. The CDR3 DNA reads as TGTGCCAGCAGTCCGGACAGGGGACAAAATGAGCAGTTCTTC.